These 23 T cell receptor beta chains were sequenced from one sample in a study of blood T cells in healthy people across ages. Primed by a sample-barcoded 5' primer and a J-beta primer mix, a second PCR proceeded for 7 to 11 cycles. MiXCR, applied by TCRdb to the 5' RACE reads, yields one record per CDR3 protein. The sample lists some 860,000 distinct CDR3 sequences, about 61% occurring once. The material sequenced was blood. These receptors originate from a man aged 35 to 55 in good health.

The V call is TRBV28, the J call TRBJ2-5; 7 bases match TRBD2. The assigned J gene may be wrong: the sequence end matches TRBJ2-7 better. This CDR3 is built from 13 residues. CDR1 and CDR2 from the germline V gene are MDHEN and SYDVKM. CDR3: CASSYSGRYEQYF. The CDR3 DNA follows: TGTGCCAGCAGTTATAGCGGGCGGTACGAGCAGTACTTC.

This chain uses TRBV12-3 or TRBV12-4 with TRBJ1-2; D remains unclear. The CDR3 length is 12 residues. V lost 6 bases to trimming and J lost 5 bases, with 10 bases between them. The DNA of the CDR3 is TGTGCCAGCAGAAAAACAGCTTATGGCTACACCTTC. It yields the protein CASRKTAYGYTF.

The rearrangement links TRBV9 to TRBJ2-1; D ambiguous. Trimming took 4 bases from V and 8 from J, leaving 13 bases between them. Germline V gene lookup returns CDR1 SGDLS and CDR2 YYNGEE. This CDR3 spans 13 amino acids. CDR3 region: CASSLRADHEQFF. The CDR3 bases are TGTGCCAGCAGCCTGCGCGCAGATCATGAGCAGTTCTTC.

This clonotype has ten or more counts. The V and J genes are TRBV6-2 or TRBV6-3 and TRBJ2-6; the D is unclear. This CDR3 comprises 13 residues. Between the trimmed V and J ends, which lost 0 bases and 3 bases, there was a span of 0 bases. Looked up from germline, CDR1 is MNHEY and CDR2 is SVGEGT. CDR3 region: CASSYSGANVLTF. CDR3 nucleotides: TGTGCCAGCAGTTACTCTGGGGCCAACGTCCTGACTTTC.

Written as DNA, the CDR3 is TGTGCCAGCAGCTCAACCGGGGGAGCCCACCCTGCGCAGTATTTT. Encoded protein: CASSSTGGAHPAQYF. The chain joins TRBV7-3 to TRBJ2-3; tentative D call: TRBD2 (6 bases). The CDR3 consists of 15 residues. Germline V lookup: CDR1 SGHTA, CDR2 FQGTGA. Between the trimmed V and J ends, which lost 4 bases and 10 bases, there was a span of 21 bases.

Here the CDR3 DNA reads TGTGCCAGCAGCCCCCGGGACACCTATAACAATCAGCCCCAGCATTTT. Translating gives CASSPRDTYNNQPQHF. The chain is built from TRBV14 and TRBJ1-5; tentative D call: TRBD1 (6 bases). Germline CDR1 reads SGHDN; CDR2 reads FVKESK. Trimming removed 4 bases from V and 3 bases from J, with 16 bases in between. This CDR3 has 16 amino acids.

V gene TRBV20-1 combines with J gene TRBJ2-1, with 8 bases aligning to TRBD1. From germline, CDR1 is DFQATT and CDR2 SNEGSKA (reference sequence). The CDR3 runs to 15 residues. V lost 0 bases and J lost 9; bases outside the gene matches: 10. The DNA of the CDR3 is TGCAGTGCTAGAGACGGGACAGGCCATGCCACTGAGCAGTTCTTC. This encodes CSARDGTGHATEQFF.

On this clonotype itself: Since a much larger clone is just one base distant, this may be a read error. The rearrangement links TRBV5-1 to TRBJ1-2, with TRBD1 as a possible D gene (6 bases). CDR1 and CDR2 (germline): SGHRS, YFSETQ. This CDR3 region has 13 residues. CDR3 nucleotide sequence: TGCGCCGGCAGCTTGGACAGTAACTATGGCTACACCTTC. This encodes CAGSLDSNYGYTF.

This clonotype was counted between two and nine times. The chain recombines TRBV7-2 with TRBJ2-3; D might be TRBD1 or TRBD2, each matching 6 bases. CDR1 is SGHTA, CDR2 FQGNSA, per germline. The CDR3 loop spans 15 amino acids. V was clipped by 3 bases and J by 0 bases, with 10 bases between them. The CDR3: CASSLNGGSTDTQYF. CDR3 DNA: TGTGCCAGCAGCTTGAACGGGGGCAGCACAGATACGCAGTATTTT.

The chain recombines TRBV4-2 with TRBJ2-3, with 12 bases aligning to TRBD2. CDR3 length: 18 residues. Germline values: CDR1 LGHNA, CDR2 YNFKEQ. Trimming at V came to 0 bases and at J to 4 bases, leaving 8 bases not matched to a gene. As DNA, the CDR3 is TGTGCCAGCAGCCAAGATTGGAGACTAGCGGGAGAGGCAGATACGCAGTATTTT. As protein: CASSQDWRLAGEADTQYF.

V is TRBV2 and J is TRBJ2-3; D is possibly TRBD1 (5 bases). The V end was cut by 5 bases, the J end by 4 bases, with 19 bases between. The CDR3 totals 16 residues. Germline V gene data show CDR1 as SNHLY and CDR2 as FYNNEI. The CDR3 DNA reads TGTGCCAGCAGTCCCACCACTCGACAGATGCCAGATACGCAGTATTTT. Amino acids: CASSPTTRQMPDTQYF.

This clonotype was counted a few times. V is TRBV7-3 and J is TRBJ1-1; D possibly corresponds to TRBD1 (5 bases). CDR3 size: 15 residues. From germline, CDR1 is SGHTA and CDR2 FQGTGA. Trimming removed 3 bases from V and 7 bases from J, with 18 bases in between. The CDR3 coding sequence is TGTGCCAGCAGCTTGGGGACGTGGGCCCAGAATGAAGCTTTCTTT. It codes for CASSLGTWAQNEAFF.

Turning to this clonotype: A read error may explain this, as a much larger clone is one base away. The chain recombines TRBV20-1 with TRBJ2-1, with 7 nucleotides matching TRBD2. This CDR3 contains 15 residues. Germline-derived CDR1 and CDR2 are DFQATT and SNEGSKA (reference sequence). V lost 5 bases, J lost 0 bases, and 7 bases stayed unmatched. CDR3 sequence reads: CSALKWEGSYNEQFF. DNA for the CDR3: TGCAGTGCTCTTAAGTGGGAGGGCTCCTACAATGAGCAGTTCTTC.

This clonotype appeared a few times. This chain links TRBV20-1 with TRBJ2-1; TRBD2 agrees at 10 bases. J lost 8 bases, V lost 0 bases, and 13 bases had no gene match. The CDR3 totals 17 residues. CDR1 and CDR2 from the germline V gene are DFQATT and SNEGSKA (reference sequence). The CDR3 reads CSARDPMGTSDWDEQFF. The DNA for the CDR3 is TGCAGTGCTAGAGACCCTATGGGGACTAGCGACTGGGATGAGCAGTTCTTC.

CDR3: CASSEAAEYEQFF. The CDR3 bases are TGTGCCAGCAGTGAAGCGGCAGAATACGAGCAGTTCTTC. V is TRBV2 and J is TRBJ2-1; D remains ambiguous. CDR3 length: 13 amino acids. The germline V gene encodes CDR1 SNHLY and CDR2 FYNNEI. Deletions cut 0 bases from V and 10 bases from J, with 10 bases between. The variable domain in full, with the rest retrieved from reference TRBV2 and TRBJ2-1, is EPEVTQTPSHQVTQMGQEVILRCVPISNHLYFYWYRQILGQKVEFLVSFYNNEISEKSEIFDDQFSVERPDGSNFTLKIRSTKLEDSAMYFCASSEAAEYEQFFGPGTRLTVL.

This chain connects TRBV20-1 to TRBJ1-5; D gene uncertain. The CDR3 totals 14 residues. The V end was cut by 5 bases, the J end by 0 bases, with 11 bases between. Germline CDR1 DFQATT, CDR2 SNEGSKA (reference sequence). The CDR3: CSAGKGYSNQPQHF. The CDR3 DNA sequence: TGCAGTGCTGGTAAAGGTTATAGCAATCAGCCCCAGCATTTT.

Remarks on this clonotype: The junction departs from germline at one end; a sequencing error may be responsible. The chain joins TRBV7-2 to TRBJ2-5, with D tentatively TRBD1 (6 bases). TRBJ2-7 matches the DNA end more closely, so the J call is doubtful. The germline CDR1 and CDR2 sequences are SGHTA and FQGNSA. This CDR3 comprises 14 residues. The CDR3 nucleotides are TGTGCCAGCAGATTAGACAGGCCAACCTACGAGCAGTACTTC. Its protein is CASRLDRPTYEQYF.

This chain connects TRBV29-1 to TRBJ1-4; D is unresolved. Germline V gene data show CDR1 as SQVTM and CDR2 as ANQGSEA. The CDR3 runs to 11 residues. V was pared by 7 bases and J by 11 bases, with 14 bases between. The CDR3 region has the DNA TGCAGCGGAATAGAGGCGAAGAAACTGTTTTTT. It translates to CSGIEAKKLFF.

The chain joins TRBV3-1 to TRBJ1-2; unclear D gene. CDR3 size: 14 residues. V was shortened by 0 bases and J by 4 bases, with 9 bases between the two germline ends. CDR1 is LGHDT, CDR2 YNNKEL, per germline (reference sequence). CDR3 coding DNA: TGTGCCAGCAGCCAAGACGGGGAGGTCTATGGCTACACCTTC. Residues: CASSQDGEVYGYTF.

The J gene is TRBJ1-1, the V gene TRBV10-3; 8 bases agree with TRBD1. Unmatched junction bases numbered 4, after V lost 6 bases and J lost 4 bases. CDR1 ENHRY and CDR2 SYGVKD come from the germline V gene. The CDR3 extends over 13 amino acids. The CDR3 coding sequence is TGTGCCATCAGGGGAACAGGGGGCACTGAAGCTTTCTTT. This gives the protein CAIRGTGGTEAFF.

V is TRBV27 and J is TRBJ2-2; 8 bases are a match to TRBD2. CDR3 size: 15 residues. J was trimmed by 2 bases and V by 8 bases; bases with no gene match: 7. CDR1 MNHEY and CDR2 SMNVEV come from the germline V gene (reference sequence). The CDR3 DNA is TGTGCCAGCTCCAACGTAGCGGGAAACACCGGGGAGCTGTTTTTT. It specifies CASSNVAGNTGELFF.

The chain employs TRBV7-2 and TRBJ2-5; possibly TRBD1 for D (6 bases). CDR1 is SGHTA and CDR2 is FQGNSA in the germline V gene. CDR3 length equals 15 residues. V lost 4 bases and J 0 bases, leaving 12 bases between the germline ends. CDR3 protein: CASSSGQLHQETQYF. CDR3 in DNA: TGTGCCAGCAGCTCCGGACAGCTCCACCAAGAGACCCAGTACTTC.

The genes are TRBV3-1 and TRBJ1-6; D uncertain. CDR3 length: 15 residues. The ends were cut back, 4 bases at V and 8 bases at J, with 15 bases in the middle. Germline V CDR1 and CDR2: LGHDT, YNNKEL (reference sequence). CDR3 bases: TGTGCCAGCAGCCCCATGGTGAGGGCCGATTCACCCCTCCACTTT. Translating it yields CASSPMVRADSPLHF.